Given below is one T cell receptor beta chain in context. CDR1 and CDR2 (germline): DFQATT, SNEGSKA (reference sequence). V was clipped by 1 base and J by 5 bases, with 14 bases between them. This CDR3 region has 14 residues. Researchers used 5'RACE with constant-segment primers to make TCR alpha and TCR beta cDNA libraries that carry sample barcodes and UMIs. TCRdb passed the 5' RACE reads through MiXCR, listing each CDR3 protein once. The sample consists of hundreds of thousands of distinct CDR3 sequences, approximately 18% of them appearing once. This record belongs to a study of T-cell memory formation after mild COVID-19.

The J gene is TRBJ1-1, the V gene TRBV20-1; D perhaps matches TRBD1 (5 bases). The sequence derives from an adult woman who had mild COVID-19 (a few samples of this study predate the infection). Cell type and time point are not known. Sequencing was done on a sample of PBMCs or a T cell subset sorted from them (not recorded which). The CDR3 protein is CSARGGGGGTEAFF. CDR3 DNA: TGCAGTGCTAGAGGTGGGGGTGGAGGGACTGAAGCTTTCTTT.